This T cell receptor beta chain is drawn from a study of T cell responses to AZD1222 COVID-19 vaccine. Profiled with immunoSEQ multiplex PCR; TCRdb holds only in-frame clones, not every one. Of more than 85,000 clones detected, approximately 94% appear once; the ten largest clones hold 2.5% to 3%. V dropped 7 bases and J dropped 9; count of bases not matched to a gene: 6. The CDR3 is 12 amino acids. The study's findings and limits: Baseline seropositives among AZD1222 recipients totaled only five to seven. Two AZD1222 administrations were followed by greater Spike-specific TCR breadth and depth. Epitopes outside B.1.351 and B.1.1.7 mutated regions reportedly drew nearly half of spike TCRs.

Pooled together were second doses at about 4 or about 12 weeks. Turning to this clone: Its matching antigen is unknown.

Source: peripheral blood, taken 28 days after the second AZD1222 dose. V usage is TRBV12-3 or TRBV12-4 and J usage is TRBJ2-1; 7 bases match TRBD2. The source of this sequence is an adult who received the AZD1222 COVID-19 vaccine. The CDR3: CASTPPGGEQFF. The CDR3 coding sequence is TGTGCCAGCACCCCGCCGGGGGGTGAGCAGTTCTTC.